This T cell receptor beta chain was retrieved from a study of monozygotic twins with inflammatory bowel disease. Study-level points and caveats: Whether twins were concordant or discordant made no difference to repertoire similarity, possibly from limited power.

This CDR3 contains 20 residues. Germline CDR1 and CDR2: DFQATT and SNEGSKA (reference sequence). In regard to this clonotype: Its antigen is currently unknown.

TCRdb re-called the 5' RACE reads; every CDR3 protein appears as one record, without DNA. This repertoire comprises 350,000 to 500,000 distinct CDR3 sequences; its ten largest clones make up roughly 2.2%. Sequenced: blood. The gene calls are TRBV20-1 and TRBJ2-1; TCRdb's assignment of TRBD2 cannot be checked, as there is no DNA. The receptor's source is a human donor with ulcerative colitis or Crohn's disease, or a healthy co-twin of an affected twin (not recorded which). CDR3 region: CSARDLRLAGGRDSYNEQFF.